The 12 T cell receptor beta chains given below trace back to one sample, sequenced in a study of T cells in Graves' hyperthyroidism and ophthalmopathy. TCR beta CDR3 sequences were amplified from RNA transcripts. The study used the HTBI primer set for a first-round RT-PCR of the TCR CDR3. TCRdb used MiXCR to reprocess the multiplex PCR reads, holding one entry per CDR3 protein. The table lists some 270,000 distinct CDR3 sequences, about 14% of them singletons, with 7.8% in the top ten. The material sequenced was blood. These receptors came from a woman in her thirties with Graves' hyperthyroidism that later progressed to Graves' ophthalmopathy.

This clonotype was recorded at least ten times. This chain's CDR3 is CASSQLKGDAYEQYF. As DNA, the CDR3 is TGCGCCAGCAGCCAGTTAAAGGGAGACGCCTACGAGCAGTACTTC. The V gene is TRBV4-3, the J gene TRBJ2-7; tentative D call: TRBD2 (5 bases). Germline CDR1 reads LGHNA; CDR2 reads YSLEER. Trimming took 3 bases from V and 2 from J, leaving 14 bases between them. This CDR3 has 15 residues.

This clonotype was seen at least ten times. V usage is TRBV6-2 or TRBV6-3 and J usage is TRBJ2-2; a weak D match, TRBD2 (6 bases). The germline V gene has CDR1 MNHEY and CDR2 SVGEGT. V was pared by 3 bases and J by 1 base, with 15 bases between. CDR3 length equals 17 residues. In nucleotides, the CDR3 is TGTGCCAGCAGTTATACCGTTGTGCGGGAGAACACCGGGGAGCTGTTTTTT. Protein sequence: CASSYTVVRENTGELFF.

This clonotype has just a few counts. This could be a read error, since a much larger clone is one nucleotide away. The chain carries TRBV7-2 and TRBJ1-1, with TRBD1 matching 8 bases. Germline trimming cut 5 bases from V and 8 bases from J; bases unmatched to any gene: 13. Germline assignment: CDR1 SGHTA and CDR2 FQGNSA. The CDR3 extends over 15 amino acids. The CDR3, as DNA: TGTGCCAGCAGCATAGGAGGAGACAGGGGAGGCGAAGCTTTCTTT. This codes for CASSIGGDRGGEAFF.

This clonotype was seen at least ten times. An end of the junction does not agree with germline; a read error may underlie this. The chain recombines TRBV3-1 with TRBJ2-7, with D possibly called TRBD1 or TRBD2 (5 bases each). Looked up from germline, CDR1 is LGHDT and CDR2 is YNNKEL (reference sequence). The CDR3 sequence is 16 residues long. CDR3: CTSSQAHRDRTYEQYF. The DNA of the CDR3 is TGTACCAGCAGCCAAGCCCACCGGGACCGAACTTACGAGCAGTACTTC.

This clonotype was counted at least ten times. J is TRBJ2-1 and V is TRBV30; 7 nucleotides align to TRBD1. The trim removed 0 bases at V and 10 bases at J, leaving 3 bases unmatched. The CDR3 has 12 amino acids. Germline V gene data show CDR1 as GTSNPN and CDR2 as SVGIG (reference sequence). The CDR3, as DNA: TGTGCCTGGAGTGTACTGGGACAGGAGCAGTTCTTC. It yields the protein CAWSVLGQEQFF. Full variable domain (outside the CDR3, taken from reference TRBV30 and TRBJ2-1): SQTIHQWPATLVQPVGSPLSLECTVEGTSNPNLYWYRQAAGRGLQLLFYSVGIGQISSEVPQNLSASRPQDRQFILSSKKLLLSDSGFYLCAWSVLGQEQFFGPGTRLTVL.

This clonotype was seen many times. This chain joins TRBV20-1 and TRBJ2-3; TRBD2 might be the D (6 bases). CDR1 is DFQATT and CDR2 is SNEGSKA in the germline V gene (reference sequence). V gave up 3 bases and J gave up 2 bases, with 18 bases separating them. The CDR3 contains 16 residues. Here the CDR3 DNA reads TGCAGTGCTAGCCTAGGAGGGGATCCCTACACAGATACGCAGTATTTT. This translates into CSASLGGDPYTDTQYF.

This clonotype was detected many times. This CDR3 is CASSPRTAQNSPLHF. The CDR3 region has the DNA TGTGCCAGCTCACCGCGGACAGCGCAGAATTCACCCCTCCACTTT. V is TRBV18 and J is TRBJ1-6, with a weak D call TRBD1 (6 bases). V lost 3 bases to trimming and J lost 7 bases, with 13 bases between them. Germline values: CDR1 KGHSH, CDR2 LQKENI. The CDR3 runs 15 residues. Full variable domain (rest looked up from reference TRBV18 and TRBJ1-6): NAGVMQNPRHLVRRRGQEARLRCSPMKGHSHVYWYRQLPEEGLKFMVYLQKENIIDESGMPKERFSAEFPKEGPSILRIQQVVRGDSAAYFCASSPRTAQNSPLHFGNGTRLTVT.

This clonotype has a count of ten or more. This chain uses TRBV28 with TRBJ1-1, with TRBD1 matching 8 bases. From germline, CDR1 is MDHEN and CDR2 SYDVKM. This CDR3 has 14 amino acids. Trimming at V came to 5 bases and at J to 5 bases, leaving 7 bases not matched to a gene. CDR3 loop: CASSQYQGATEAFF. CDR3 in DNA: TGTGCCAGCAGTCAGTACCAGGGGGCGACTGAAGCTTTCTTT.

This clonotype came up many times. The gene calls are TRBV2 and TRBJ2-4, with TRBD2 matching 11 bases. J gave up 0 bases and V 3 bases, and 7 bases lay outside the gene matches. Germline CDR1 and CDR2: SNHLY and FYNNEI. CDR3 size: 18 residues. CDR3 residues: CASSEISGRGAAKNIQYF. The CDR3 bases are TGTGCCAGCAGTGAGATTAGCGGGAGGGGAGCAGCCAAAAACATTCAGTACTTC.

The CDR3 DNA reads TGTGCCAGCAGCGTAGCTGTGGGCGATGAGCAGTTCTTC. Protein: CASSVAVGDEQFF. The chain links TRBV9 to TRBJ2-1; D is unresolved. The CDR3 covers 13 residues. V was cut by 0 bases and J by 8 bases, with 9 bases left in between. The germline V gene has CDR1 SGDLS and CDR2 YYNGEE.

This chain's CDR3 is CSAWTSGGYNEQFF. CDR3 sequence (DNA): TGCAGTGCTTGGACTAGCGGGGGGTACAATGAGCAGTTCTTC. The gene calls are TRBV20-1 and TRBJ2-1; the match to TRBD2 covers 14 bases. J was trimmed by 4 bases and V by 5 bases; bases with no gene match: 1. The CDR3 runs to 14 residues. The germline CDR1 and CDR2 sequences are DFQATT and SNEGSKA (reference sequence).

This clonotype was counted ten times or more. The CDR3 DNA is TGCAGTGCTACAAGTGCAACTAGCGGGACCTATGAGCAGTTCTTC. This gives the protein CSATSATSGTYEQFF. The rearrangement joins TRBV20-1 to TRBJ2-1, with TRBD2 matching 10 bases. Looked up from germline, CDR1 is DFQATT and CDR2 is SNEGSKA (reference sequence). The V segment lost 4 bases and the J segment 8 bases; nucleotides outside the gene matches: 11. CDR3 length equals 15 residues.